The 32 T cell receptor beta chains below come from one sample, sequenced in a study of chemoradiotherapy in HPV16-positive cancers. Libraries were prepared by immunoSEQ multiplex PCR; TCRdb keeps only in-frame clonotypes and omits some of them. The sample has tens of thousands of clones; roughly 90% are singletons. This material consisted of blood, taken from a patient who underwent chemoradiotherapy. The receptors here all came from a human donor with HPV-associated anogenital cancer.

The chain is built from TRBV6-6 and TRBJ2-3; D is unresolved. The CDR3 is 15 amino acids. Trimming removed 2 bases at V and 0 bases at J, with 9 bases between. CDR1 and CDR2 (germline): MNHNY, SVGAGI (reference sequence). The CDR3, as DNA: TGTGCCAGCAGTTACGAATCGGACAGCACAGATACGCAGTATTTT. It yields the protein CASSYESDSTDTQYF.

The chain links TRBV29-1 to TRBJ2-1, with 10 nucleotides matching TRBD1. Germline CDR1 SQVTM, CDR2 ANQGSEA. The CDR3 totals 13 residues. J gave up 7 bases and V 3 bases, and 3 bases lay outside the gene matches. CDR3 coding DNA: TGCAGCGTTGAGACAGGGGGCGGAAATGAGCAGTTCTTC. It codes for CSVETGGGNEQFF.

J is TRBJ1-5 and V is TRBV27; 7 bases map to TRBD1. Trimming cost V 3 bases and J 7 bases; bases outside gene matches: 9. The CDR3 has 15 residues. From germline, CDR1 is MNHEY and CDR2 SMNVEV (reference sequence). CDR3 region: CASSLLGRGGQPQHF. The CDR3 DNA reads TGTGCCAGCAGTTTGCTCGGCAGGGGGGGACAGCCCCAGCATTTT.

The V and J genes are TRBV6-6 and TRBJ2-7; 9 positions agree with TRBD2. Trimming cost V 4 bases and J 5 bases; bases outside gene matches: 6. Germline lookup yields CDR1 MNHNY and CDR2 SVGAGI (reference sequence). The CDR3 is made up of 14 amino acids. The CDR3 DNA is TGTGCCAGCAGTTCTAGCGGGAATACCGACGAGCAGTACTTC. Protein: CASSSSGNTDEQYF.

CDR3 sequence (DNA): TGCGCCAGCAGCTTGGAAGGAGGGGGCAACGGGGAGCTGTTTTTT. Translation: CASSLEGGGNGELFF. The J gene is TRBJ2-2, the V gene TRBV5-1; maybe TRBD1 (7 bases). The germline CDR1 and CDR2 sequences are SGHRS and YFSETQ. V shed 0 bases and J shed 7 bases, with 13 bases lying between them. The CDR3 contains 15 residues.

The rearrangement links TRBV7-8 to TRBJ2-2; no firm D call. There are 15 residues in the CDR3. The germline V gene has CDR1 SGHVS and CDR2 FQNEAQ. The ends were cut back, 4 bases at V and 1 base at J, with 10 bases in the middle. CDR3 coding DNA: TGTGCCAGCAGCTCCAGTGACTTGAACACCGGGGAGCTGTTTTTT. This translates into CASSSSDLNTGELFF.

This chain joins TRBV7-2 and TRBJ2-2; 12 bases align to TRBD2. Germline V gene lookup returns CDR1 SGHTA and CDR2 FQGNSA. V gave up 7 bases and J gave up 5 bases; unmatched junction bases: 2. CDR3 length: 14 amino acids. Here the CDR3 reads CASTGLAGTGELFF. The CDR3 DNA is TGTGCCAGCACCGGACTAGCGGGAACCGGGGAGCTGTTTTTT. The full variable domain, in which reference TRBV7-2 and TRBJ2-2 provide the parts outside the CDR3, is GAGVSQSPSNKVTEKGKDVELRCDPISGHTALYWYRQSLGQGLEFLIYFQGNSAPDKSGLPSDRFSAERTGGSVSTLTIQRTQQEDSAVYLCASTGLAGTGELFFGEGSRLTVL.

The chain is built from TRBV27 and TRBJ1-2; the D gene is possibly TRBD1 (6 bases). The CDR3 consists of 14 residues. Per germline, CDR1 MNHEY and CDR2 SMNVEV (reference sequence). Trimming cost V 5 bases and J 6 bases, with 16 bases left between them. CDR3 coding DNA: TGTGCCAGCAGTCCGTTGGGGGGCGTAGATGGCTACACCTTC. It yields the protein CASSPLGGVDGYTF.

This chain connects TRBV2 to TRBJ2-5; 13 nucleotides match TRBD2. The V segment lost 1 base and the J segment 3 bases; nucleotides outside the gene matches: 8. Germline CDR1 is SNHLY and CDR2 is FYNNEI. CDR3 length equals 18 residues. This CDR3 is CASSEDRTSGRTEETQYF. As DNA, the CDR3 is TGTGCCAGCAGTGAAGATCGGACTAGCGGGAGAACTGAAGAGACCCAGTACTTC.

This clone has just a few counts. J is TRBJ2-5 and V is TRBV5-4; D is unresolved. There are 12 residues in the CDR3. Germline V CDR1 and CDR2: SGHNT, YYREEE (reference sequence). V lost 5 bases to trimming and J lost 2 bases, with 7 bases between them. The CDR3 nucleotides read TGTGCCAGCAGGTCCAGACAAGAGACCCAGTACTTC. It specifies CASRSRQETQYF.

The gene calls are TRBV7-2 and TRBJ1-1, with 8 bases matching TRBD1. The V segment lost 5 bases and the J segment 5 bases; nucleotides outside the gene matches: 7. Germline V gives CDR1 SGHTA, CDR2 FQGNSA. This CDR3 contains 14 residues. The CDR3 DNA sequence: TGTGCCAGCAGCCCACAGGGGGTCCTTACTGAAGCTTTCTTT. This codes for CASSPQGVLTEAFF.

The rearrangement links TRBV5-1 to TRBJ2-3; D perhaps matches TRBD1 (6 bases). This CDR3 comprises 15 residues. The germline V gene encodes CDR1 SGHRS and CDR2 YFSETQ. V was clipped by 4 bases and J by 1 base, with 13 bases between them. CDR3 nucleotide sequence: TGCGCCAGCAGCCAAACAGGGTACGGCACAGATACGCAGTATTTT. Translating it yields CASSQTGYGTDTQYF.

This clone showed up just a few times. CDR3: CASSPGTVEAFF. The CDR3 bases are TGTGCCAGCAGCCCGGGGACGGTTGAAGCTTTCTTT. The chain joins TRBV9 to TRBJ1-1, with D tentatively TRBD1 (5 bases). Per germline, CDR1 SGDLS and CDR2 YYNGEE. This CDR3 spans 12 amino acids. V dropped 4 bases and J dropped 7 bases, with 11 bases sitting between them. The whole variable domain, remainder taken from reference TRBV9 and TRBJ1-1, is DSGVTQTPKHLITATGQRVTLRCSPRSGDLSVYWYQQSLDQGLQFLIQYYNGEERAKGNILERFSAQQFPDLHSELNLSSLELGDSALYFCASSPGTVEAFFGQGTRLTVV.

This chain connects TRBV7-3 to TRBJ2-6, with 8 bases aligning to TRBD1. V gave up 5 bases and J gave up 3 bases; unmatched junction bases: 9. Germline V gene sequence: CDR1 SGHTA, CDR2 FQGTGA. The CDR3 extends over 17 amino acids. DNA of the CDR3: TGTGCCAGCAGCAAGTTGCGGACAGGGCGTGGGGCCAACGTCCTGACTTTC. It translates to CASSKLRTGRGANVLTF.

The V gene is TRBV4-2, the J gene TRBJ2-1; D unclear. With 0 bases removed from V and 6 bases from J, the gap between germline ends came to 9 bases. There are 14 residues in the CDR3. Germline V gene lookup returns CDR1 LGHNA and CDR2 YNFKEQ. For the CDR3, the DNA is TGTGCCAGCAGCCAAGATCGCCGGACCAATGAGCAGTTCTTC. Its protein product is CASSQDRRTNEQFF.

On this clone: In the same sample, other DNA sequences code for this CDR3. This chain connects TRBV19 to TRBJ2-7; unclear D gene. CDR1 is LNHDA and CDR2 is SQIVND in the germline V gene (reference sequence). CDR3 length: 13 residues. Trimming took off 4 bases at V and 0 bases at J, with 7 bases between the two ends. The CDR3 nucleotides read TGTGCCAGTAGTAAGGGCGGCTCCTACGAGCAGTACTTC. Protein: CASSKGGSYEQYF.

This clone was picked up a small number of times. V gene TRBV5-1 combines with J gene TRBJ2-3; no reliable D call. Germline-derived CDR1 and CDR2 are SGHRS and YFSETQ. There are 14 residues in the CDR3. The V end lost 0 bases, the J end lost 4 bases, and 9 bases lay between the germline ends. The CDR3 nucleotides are TGCGCCAGCAGCTTGGGTGGGGTCGCAGATACGCAGTATTTT. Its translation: CASSLGGVADTQYF.

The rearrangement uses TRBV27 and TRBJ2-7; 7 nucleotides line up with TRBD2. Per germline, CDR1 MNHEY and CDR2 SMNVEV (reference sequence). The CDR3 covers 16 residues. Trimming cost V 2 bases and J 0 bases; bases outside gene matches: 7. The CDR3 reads CASSLTPGGPSYEQYF. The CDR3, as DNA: TGTGCCAGCAGTTTAACCCCGGGAGGTCCCTCCTACGAGCAGTACTTC.

CDR3 residues: CASTRWGADTQYF. The CDR3 bases are TGCGCCTCAACTCGGTGGGGCGCAGATACGCAGTATTTT. This chain uses TRBV5-1 with TRBJ2-3; possibly TRBD1 for D (5 bases). CDR1 and CDR2 from the germline V gene are SGHRS and YFSETQ. The V end lost 10 bases, the J end lost 4 bases, and 16 bases lay between the germline ends. The CDR3 spans 13 residues.

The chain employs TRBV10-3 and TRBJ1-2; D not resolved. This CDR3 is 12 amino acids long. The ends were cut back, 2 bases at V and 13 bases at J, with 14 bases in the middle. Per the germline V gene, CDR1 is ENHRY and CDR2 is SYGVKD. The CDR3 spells CAISEPQRESTF. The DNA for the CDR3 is TGTGCCATCAGTGAGCCACAGAGGGAGAGCACCTTC.

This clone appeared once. This chain's CDR3 is CASSHLLGRGNQPQHF. The CDR3 coding sequence is TGTGCCAGCAGCCACCTTTTGGGTAGGGGGAATCAGCCCCAGCATTTT. The genes are TRBV14 and TRBJ1-5; tentatively, D is TRBD1 (6 bases). CDR3 length: 16 amino acids. The germline V and J ends were trimmed by 3 bases and 4 bases, with 16 bases remaining between them. Germline values: CDR1 SGHDN, CDR2 FVKESK.

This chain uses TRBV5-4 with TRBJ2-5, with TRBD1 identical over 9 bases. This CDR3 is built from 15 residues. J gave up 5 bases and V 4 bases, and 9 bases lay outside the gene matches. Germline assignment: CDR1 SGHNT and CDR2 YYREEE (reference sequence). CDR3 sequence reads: CASSLGQGGGETQYF. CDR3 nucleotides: TGTGCCAGCAGCCTGGGACAGGGTGGCGGGGAGACCCAGTACTTC.

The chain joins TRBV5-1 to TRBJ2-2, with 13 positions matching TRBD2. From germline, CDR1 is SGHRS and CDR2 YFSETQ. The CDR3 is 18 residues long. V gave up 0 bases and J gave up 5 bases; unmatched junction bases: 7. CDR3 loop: CASSLGRLAGGRTGELFF. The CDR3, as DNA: TGCGCCAGCAGCTTGGGGCGACTAGCGGGGGGCCGAACCGGGGAGCTGTTTTTT. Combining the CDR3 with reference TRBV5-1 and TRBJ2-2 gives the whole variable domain KAGVTQTPRYLIKTRGQQVTLSCSPISGHRSVSWYQQTPGQGLQFLFEYFSETQRNKGNFPGRFSGRQFSNSRSEMNVSTLELGDSALYLCASSLGRLAGGRTGELFFGEGSRLTVL.

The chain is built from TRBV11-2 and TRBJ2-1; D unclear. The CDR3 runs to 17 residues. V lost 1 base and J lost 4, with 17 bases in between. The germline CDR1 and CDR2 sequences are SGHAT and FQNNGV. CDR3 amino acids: CASSLGVQGPGYNEQFF. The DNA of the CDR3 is TGTGCCAGCAGCTTAGGGGTCCAAGGCCCGGGTTACAATGAGCAGTTCTTC.

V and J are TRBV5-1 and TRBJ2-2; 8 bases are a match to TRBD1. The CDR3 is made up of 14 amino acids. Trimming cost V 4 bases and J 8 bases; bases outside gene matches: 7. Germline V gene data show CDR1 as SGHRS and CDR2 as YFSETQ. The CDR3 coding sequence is TGCGCCAGCAGCCTGACAGGGGATCGGGGGGAGCTGTTTTTT. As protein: CASSLTGDRGELFF.

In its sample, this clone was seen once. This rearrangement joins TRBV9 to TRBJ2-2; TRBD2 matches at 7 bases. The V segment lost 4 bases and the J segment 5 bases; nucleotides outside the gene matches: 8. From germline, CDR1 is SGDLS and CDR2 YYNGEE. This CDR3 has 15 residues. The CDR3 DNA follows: TGTGCCAGCAGCCCCCCCGGGACTACGACCGGGGAGCTGTTTTTT. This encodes CASSPPGTTTGELFF.

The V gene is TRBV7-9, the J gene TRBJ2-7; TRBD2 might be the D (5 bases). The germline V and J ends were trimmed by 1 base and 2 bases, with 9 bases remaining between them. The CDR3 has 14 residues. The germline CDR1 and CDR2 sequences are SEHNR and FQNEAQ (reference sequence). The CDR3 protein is CASSLVEGPYEQYF. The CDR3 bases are TGTGCCAGCAGCTTAGTTGAGGGTCCCTACGAGCAGTACTTC. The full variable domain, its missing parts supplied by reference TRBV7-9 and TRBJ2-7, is DTGVSQNPRHKITKRGQNVTFRCDPISEHNRLYWYRQTLGQGPEFLTYFQNEAQLEKSRLLSDRFSAERPKGSFSTLEIQRTEQGDSAMYLCASSLVEGPYEQYFGPGTRLTVT.

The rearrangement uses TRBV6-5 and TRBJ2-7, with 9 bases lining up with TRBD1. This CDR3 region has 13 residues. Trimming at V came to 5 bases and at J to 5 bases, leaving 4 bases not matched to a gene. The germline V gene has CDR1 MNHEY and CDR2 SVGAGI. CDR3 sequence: CASSGQGTHEQYF. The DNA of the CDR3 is TGTGCCAGCAGTGGACAGGGGACCCACGAGCAGTACTTC.

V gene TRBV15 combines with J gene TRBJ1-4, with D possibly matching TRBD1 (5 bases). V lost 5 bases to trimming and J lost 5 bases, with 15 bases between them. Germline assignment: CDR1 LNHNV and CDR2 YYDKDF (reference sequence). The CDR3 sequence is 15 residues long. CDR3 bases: TGTGCCACCAGCGCACGGGGGGGAACAAATGAAAAACTGTTTTTT. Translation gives CATSARGGTNEKLFF.

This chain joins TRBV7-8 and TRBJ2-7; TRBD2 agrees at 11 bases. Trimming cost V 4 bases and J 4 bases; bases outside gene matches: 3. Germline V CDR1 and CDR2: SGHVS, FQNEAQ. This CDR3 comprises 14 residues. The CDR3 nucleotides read TGTGCCAGCAGCTCGACTAGCGGGATGTACGAGCAGTACTTC. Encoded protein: CASSSTSGMYEQYF.

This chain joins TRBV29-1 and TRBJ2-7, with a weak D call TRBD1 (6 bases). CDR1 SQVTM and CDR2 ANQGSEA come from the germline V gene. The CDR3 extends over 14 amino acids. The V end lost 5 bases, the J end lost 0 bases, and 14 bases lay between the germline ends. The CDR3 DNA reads TGCAGCGTTCTCCGGGACATTGGCTCCTACGAGCAGTACTTC. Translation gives CSVLRDIGSYEQYF.

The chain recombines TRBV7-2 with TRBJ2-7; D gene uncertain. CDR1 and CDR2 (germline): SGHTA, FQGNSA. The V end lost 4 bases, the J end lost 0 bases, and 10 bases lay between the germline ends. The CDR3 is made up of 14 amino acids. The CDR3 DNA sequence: TGTGCCAGCAGCTCCTTCCCGGGCTCCTACGAGCAGTACTTC. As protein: CASSSFPGSYEQYF.